The clone carrying this T cell receptor (beta chain) was observed a handful of times. Using immunoSEQ multiplex PCR, the repertoire was profiled, and TCRdb retains in-frame clones only, with some absent. Here the sample spans some 40,000 clones, around 84% being singletons. This sample is drawn from a study of T cell clones after liver transplantation. Trimming shortened V by 2 bases and J by 0 bases, and 18 bases separated the two germline ends. The CDR3 runs 17 residues. Germline loops: CDR1 GTSNPN, CDR2 SVGIG (reference sequence). Sequenced material: CD4+ T cells from blood, taken 24 months after liver transplant. This receptor was obtained from a human patient who received a liver transplant. The graft donor may be the source of some T cells. The J gene is TRBJ2-3, the V gene TRBV30; D tentatively reads TRBD1 or TRBD2 (5 bases each). The CDR3, as DNA: TGTGCCTGGAGTCCCCGTCGGGGCAGAATTAGCACAGATACGCAGTATTTT. Residues: CAWSPRRGRISTDTQYF.